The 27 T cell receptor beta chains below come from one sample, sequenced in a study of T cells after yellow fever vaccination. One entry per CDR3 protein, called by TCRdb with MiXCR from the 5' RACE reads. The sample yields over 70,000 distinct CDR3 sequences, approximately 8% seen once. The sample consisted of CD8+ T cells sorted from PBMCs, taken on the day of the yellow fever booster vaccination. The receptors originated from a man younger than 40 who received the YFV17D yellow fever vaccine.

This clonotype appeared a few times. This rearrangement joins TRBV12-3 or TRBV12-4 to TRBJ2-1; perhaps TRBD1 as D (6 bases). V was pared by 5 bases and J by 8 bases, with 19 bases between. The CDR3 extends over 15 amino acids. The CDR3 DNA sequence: TGTGCCAGCAGTCCTACCAGCCAGGGGAAATATGAGCAGTTCTTC. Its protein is CASSPTSQGKYEQFF.

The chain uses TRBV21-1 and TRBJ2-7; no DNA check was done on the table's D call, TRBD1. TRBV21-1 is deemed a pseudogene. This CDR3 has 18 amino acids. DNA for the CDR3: TGTGCCAGCAGCAATCTCGTCGTCGACAGGGCCAATCCCTACGAGCAGTACTTC. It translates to CASSNLVVDRANPYEQYF.

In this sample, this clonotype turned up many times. The CDR3 region has the DNA TGTGCCAGCAGCTACGACCAGCTAAGTGAGCAGTTCTTC. This codes for CASSYDQLSEQFF. This chain joins TRBV7-8 and TRBJ2-1; no firm D call. This CDR3 comprises 13 residues. Deletions cut 4 bases from V and 9 bases from J, with 13 bases between. Looked up from germline, CDR1 is SGHVS and CDR2 is FQNEAQ. The whole variable domain, filled in from reference TRBV7-8 and TRBJ2-1, reads GAGVSQSPRYKVAKRGQDVALRCDPISGHVSLFWYQQALGQGPEFLTYFQNEAQLDKSGLPSDRFFAERPEGSVSTLKIQRTQQEDSAVYLCASSYDQLSEQFFGPGTRLTVL.

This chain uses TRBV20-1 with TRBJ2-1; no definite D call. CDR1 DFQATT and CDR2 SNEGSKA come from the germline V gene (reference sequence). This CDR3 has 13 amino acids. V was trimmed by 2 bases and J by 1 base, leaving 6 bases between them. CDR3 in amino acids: CSARLSSYNEQFF. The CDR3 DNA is TGCAGTGCTAGATTATCGTCCTACAATGAGCAGTTCTTC.

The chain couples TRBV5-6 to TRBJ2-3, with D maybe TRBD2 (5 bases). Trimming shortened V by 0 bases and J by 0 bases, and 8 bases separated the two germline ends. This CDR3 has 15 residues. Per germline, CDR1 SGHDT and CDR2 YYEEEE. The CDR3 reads CASSLGESSTDTQYF. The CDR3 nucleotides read TGTGCCAGCAGCTTGGGGGAGTCTAGCACAGATACGCAGTATTTT. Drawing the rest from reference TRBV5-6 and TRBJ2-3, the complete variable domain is DAGVTQSPTHLIKTRGQQVTLRCSPKSGHDTVSWYQQALGQGPQFIFQYYEEEERQRGNFPDRFSGHQFPNYSSELNVNALLLGDSALYLCASSLGESSTDTQYFGPGTRLTVL.

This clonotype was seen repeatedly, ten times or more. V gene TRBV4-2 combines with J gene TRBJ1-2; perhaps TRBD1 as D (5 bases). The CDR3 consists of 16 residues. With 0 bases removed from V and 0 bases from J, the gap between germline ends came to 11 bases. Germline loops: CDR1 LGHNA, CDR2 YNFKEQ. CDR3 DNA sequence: TGTGCCAGCAGCCAAGATACAGGAATAGCTAACTATGGCTACACCTTC. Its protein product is CASSQDTGIANYGYTF.

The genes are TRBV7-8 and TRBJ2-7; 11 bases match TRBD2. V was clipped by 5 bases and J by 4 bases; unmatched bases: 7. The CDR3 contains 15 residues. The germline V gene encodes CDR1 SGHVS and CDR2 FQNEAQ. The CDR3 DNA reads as TGTGCCAGCAGCCTAGGGGGACTAGCGGCTTACGAGCAGTACTTC. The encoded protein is CASSLGGLAAYEQYF.

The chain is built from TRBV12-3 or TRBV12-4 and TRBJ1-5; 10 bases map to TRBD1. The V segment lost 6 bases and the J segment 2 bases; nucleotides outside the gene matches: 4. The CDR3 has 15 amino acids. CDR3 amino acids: CASRSGTGGNQPQHF. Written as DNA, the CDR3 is TGTGCCAGCAGGTCTGGGACAGGGGGCAATCAGCCCCAGCATTTT.

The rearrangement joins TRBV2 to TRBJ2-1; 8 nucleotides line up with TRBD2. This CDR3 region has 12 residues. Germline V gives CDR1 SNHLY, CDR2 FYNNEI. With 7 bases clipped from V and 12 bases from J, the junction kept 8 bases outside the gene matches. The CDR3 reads CASILADLGQFF. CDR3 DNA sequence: TGTGCCAGCATACTAGCGGATCTCGGGCAGTTCTTC.

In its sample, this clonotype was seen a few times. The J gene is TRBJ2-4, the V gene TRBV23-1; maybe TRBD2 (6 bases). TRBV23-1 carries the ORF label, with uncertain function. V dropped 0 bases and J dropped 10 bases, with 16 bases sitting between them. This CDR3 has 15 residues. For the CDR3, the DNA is TGCGCCAGCAGTCAATCGGGGGGTCCTAAAAGTATTCAGTACTTC. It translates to CASSQSGGPKSIQYF.

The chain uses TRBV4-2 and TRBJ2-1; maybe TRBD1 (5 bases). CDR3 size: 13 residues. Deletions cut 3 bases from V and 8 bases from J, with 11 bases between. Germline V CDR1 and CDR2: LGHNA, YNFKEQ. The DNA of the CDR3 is TGTGCCAGCAGCCAGGGGCTCACGGATGAGCAGTTCTTC. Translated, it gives CASSQGLTDEQFF.

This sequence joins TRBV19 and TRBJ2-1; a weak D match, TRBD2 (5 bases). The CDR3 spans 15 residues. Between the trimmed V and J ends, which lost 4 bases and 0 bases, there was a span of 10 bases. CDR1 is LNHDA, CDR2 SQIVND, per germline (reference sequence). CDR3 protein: CASSRSGDSYNEQFF. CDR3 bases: TGTGCCAGTAGTAGGTCCGGGGACTCCTACAATGAGCAGTTCTTC.

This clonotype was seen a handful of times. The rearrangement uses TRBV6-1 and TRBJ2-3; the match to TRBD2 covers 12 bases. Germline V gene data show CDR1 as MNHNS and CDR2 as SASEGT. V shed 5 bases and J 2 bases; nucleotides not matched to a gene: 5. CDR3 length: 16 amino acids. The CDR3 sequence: CASSTGLAGITDTQYF. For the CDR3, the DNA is TGTGCCAGCAGTACCGGACTAGCGGGGATCACAGATACGCAGTATTTT.

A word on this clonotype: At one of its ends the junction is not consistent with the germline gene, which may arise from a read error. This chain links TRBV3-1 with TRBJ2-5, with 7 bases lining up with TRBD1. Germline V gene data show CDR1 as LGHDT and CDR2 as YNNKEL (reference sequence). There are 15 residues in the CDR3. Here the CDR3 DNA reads TGTGCCTGCAGCCCTGCTTGGGCAGGGGGTGAGACCCAGTACTTC. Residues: CACSPAWAGGETQYF.

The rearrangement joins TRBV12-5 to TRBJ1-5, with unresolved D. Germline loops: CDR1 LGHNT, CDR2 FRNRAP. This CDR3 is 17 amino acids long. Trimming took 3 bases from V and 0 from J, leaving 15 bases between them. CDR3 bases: TGTGCTAGTGGTTTTGGACTAGACGGAATTAGCAATCAGCCCCAGCATTTT. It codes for CASGFGLDGISNQPQHF.

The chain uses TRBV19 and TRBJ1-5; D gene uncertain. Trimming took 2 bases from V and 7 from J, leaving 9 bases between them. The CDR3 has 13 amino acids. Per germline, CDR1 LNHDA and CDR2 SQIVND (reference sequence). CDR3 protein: CASSIRGNQPQHF. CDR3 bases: TGTGCCAGTAGTATACGGGGTAACCAGCCCCAGCATTTT.

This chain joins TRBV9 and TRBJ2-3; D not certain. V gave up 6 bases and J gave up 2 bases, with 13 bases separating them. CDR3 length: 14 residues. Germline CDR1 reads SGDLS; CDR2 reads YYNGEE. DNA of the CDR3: TGTGCCAGCAACCTCAACGAGGCCACAGATACGCAGTATTTT. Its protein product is CASNLNEATDTQYF.

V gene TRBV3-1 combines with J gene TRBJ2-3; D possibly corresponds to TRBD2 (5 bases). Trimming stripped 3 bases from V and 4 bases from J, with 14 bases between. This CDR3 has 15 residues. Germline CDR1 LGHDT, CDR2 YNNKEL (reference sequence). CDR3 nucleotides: TGTGCCAGCAGCCACCGGGGAGCCCTCCCAGATACGCAGTATTTT. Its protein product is CASSHRGALPDTQYF.

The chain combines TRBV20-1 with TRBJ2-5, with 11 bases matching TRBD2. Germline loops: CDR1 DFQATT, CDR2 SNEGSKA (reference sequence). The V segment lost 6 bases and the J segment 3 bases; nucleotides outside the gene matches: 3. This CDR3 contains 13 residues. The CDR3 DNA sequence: TGCAGTGCCACGGGACTAGCGGAAGAGACCCAGTACTTC. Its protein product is CSATGLAEETQYF.

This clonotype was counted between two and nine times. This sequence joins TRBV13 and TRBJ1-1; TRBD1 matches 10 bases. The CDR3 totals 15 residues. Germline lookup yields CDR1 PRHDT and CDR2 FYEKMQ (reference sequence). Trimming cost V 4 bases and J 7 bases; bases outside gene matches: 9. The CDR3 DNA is TGTGCCAGCAGCTCCACCGGGACAGGGGATAATGAAGCTTTCTTT. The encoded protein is CASSSTGTGDNEAFF.

The DNA for the CDR3 is TGTGCCAGCAGCCTGCTACAGGGGGCGTCCGACGAGCAGTACTTC. As protein: CASSLLQGASDEQYF. This sequence joins TRBV6-2 or TRBV6-3 and TRBJ2-7; TRBD1 matches 9 bases. Germline V gives CDR1 MNHEY, CDR2 SVGEGT. The junction had 11 bases not matched to a gene; V was cut back by 6 bases and J by 5 bases. The CDR3 has 15 residues.

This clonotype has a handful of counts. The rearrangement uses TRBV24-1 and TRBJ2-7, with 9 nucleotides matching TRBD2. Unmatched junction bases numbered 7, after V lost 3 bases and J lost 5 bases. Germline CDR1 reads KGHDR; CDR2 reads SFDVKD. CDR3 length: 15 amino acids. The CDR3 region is CATSDRASGVDEQYF. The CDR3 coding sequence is TGTGCCACCAGTGATCGGGCTAGCGGGGTCGACGAGCAGTACTTC.

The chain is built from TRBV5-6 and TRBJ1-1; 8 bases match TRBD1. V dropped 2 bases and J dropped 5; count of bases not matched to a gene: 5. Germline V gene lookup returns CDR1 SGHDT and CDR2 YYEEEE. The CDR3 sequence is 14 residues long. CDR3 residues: CASSFPTGGTEAFF. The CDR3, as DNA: TGTGCCAGCAGCTTTCCTACAGGGGGGACTGAAGCTTTCTTT.

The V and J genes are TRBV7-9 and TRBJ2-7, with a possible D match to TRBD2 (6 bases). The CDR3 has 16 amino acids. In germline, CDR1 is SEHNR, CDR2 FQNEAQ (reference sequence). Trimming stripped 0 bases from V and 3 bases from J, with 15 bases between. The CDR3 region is CASSLAGRGPLYEQYF. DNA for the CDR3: TGTGCCAGCAGCTTAGCTGGGCGGGGCCCCCTCTACGAGCAGTACTTC.

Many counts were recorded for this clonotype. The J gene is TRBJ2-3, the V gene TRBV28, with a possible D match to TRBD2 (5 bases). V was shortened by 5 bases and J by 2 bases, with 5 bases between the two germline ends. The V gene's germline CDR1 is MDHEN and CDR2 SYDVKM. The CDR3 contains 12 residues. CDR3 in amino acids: CASSDYTDTQYF. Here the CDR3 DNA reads TGTGCCAGCAGTGACTACACAGATACGCAGTATTTT.

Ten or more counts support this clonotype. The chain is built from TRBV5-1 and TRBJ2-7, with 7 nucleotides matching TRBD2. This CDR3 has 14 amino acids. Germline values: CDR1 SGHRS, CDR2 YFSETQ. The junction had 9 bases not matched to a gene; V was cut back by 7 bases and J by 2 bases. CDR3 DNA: TGCGCCAGCGCCGTACTAGCGCTTGCCTACGAGCAGTACTTC. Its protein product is CASAVLALAYEQYF.

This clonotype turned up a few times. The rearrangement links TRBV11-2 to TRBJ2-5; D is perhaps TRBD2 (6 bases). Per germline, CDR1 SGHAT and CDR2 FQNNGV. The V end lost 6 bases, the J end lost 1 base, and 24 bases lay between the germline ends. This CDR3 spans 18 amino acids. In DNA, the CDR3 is TGTGCCAGCAGGTTAAACCCGGGAGTCGTGGGTCCCCAAGAGACCCAGTACTTC. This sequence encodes CASRLNPGVVGPQETQYF.